The 29 T cell receptor beta chains given below trace back to one sample, sequenced in a study of shared clonotypes between healthy human individuals. Measured with immunoSEQ multiplex PCR; TCRdb has only the in-frame clones, and not every one. The table shows over a million clones, with approximately 80% occurring only once. What was sequenced was memory CD4+ T cells from PBMCs. Subset denoted: CD45RA-negative fraction. The source is a man aged 18 to 30 in good health. Some clones in this sample may be carry-over from other donors' samples.

The genes are TRBV6-5 and TRBJ2-5; D might be TRBD2 (5 bases). This CDR3 region has 15 residues. Germline CDR1 and CDR2: MNHEY and SVGAGI. Trimming cost V 6 bases and J 1 base, with 15 bases left between them. CDR3: CASSPSRVSQETQYF. The CDR3 bases are TGTGCCAGCAGCCCCTCGCGGGTATCCCAAGAGACCCAGTACTTC.

The rearrangement links TRBV7-2 to TRBJ1-4; D is possibly TRBD1 (5 bases). The CDR3 length is 15 residues. V dropped 3 bases and J dropped 8 bases, with 16 bases sitting between them. CDR1 and CDR2 (germline): SGHTA, FQGNSA. CDR3 amino acids: CASSLRREGSEKLFF. Here the CDR3 DNA reads TGTGCCAGCAGCTTGAGGAGGGAGGGGAGCGAAAAACTGTTTTTT.

This chain joins TRBV6-5 and TRBJ2-7; a possible D gene is TRBD2 (5 bases). V lost 11 bases, J lost 7 bases, and 12 bases lay in between. This CDR3 contains 10 residues. From germline, CDR1 is MNHEY and CDR2 SVGAGI. The CDR3 sequence is CASKGSEQYF. In DNA, the CDR3 is TGTGCCTCTAAAGGGAGTGAGCAGTACTTC.

The genes are TRBV10-3 and TRBJ2-1, with TRBD2 matching over 7 bases. V gave up 4 bases and J gave up 10 bases; unmatched junction bases: 7. CDR1 ENHRY and CDR2 SYGVKD come from the germline V gene. CDR3 length: 13 residues. This CDR3 reads CAISGGLPPEQFF. In nucleotides, the CDR3 is TGTGCCATCAGTGGGGGACTACCTCCAGAGCAGTTCTTC.

This clone was counted only a few times. V is TRBV5-5 and J is TRBJ1-2; perhaps TRBD1 as D (6 bases). This CDR3 region has 14 residues. Trimming took 4 bases from V and 4 from J, leaving 14 bases between them. CDR1 is SGHKS and CDR2 is YYEKEE in the germline V gene (reference sequence). Here the CDR3 DNA reads TGTGCCAGCAGCACATCGGACAGCGTCTATGGCTACACCTTC. It specifies CASSTSDSVYGYTF. The entire variable domain, with the rest obtained from reference TRBV5-5 and TRBJ1-2, is as follows: DAGVTQSPTHLIKTRGQQVTLRCSPISGHKSVSWYQQVLGQGPQFIFQYYEKEERGRGNFPDRFSARQFPNYSSELNVNALLLGDSALYLCASSTSDSVYGYTFGSGTRLTVV.

This chain uses TRBV5-6 with TRBJ1-2, with 7 bases matching TRBD1. Germline CDR1 SGHDT, CDR2 YYEEEE. With V trimmed by 5 bases and J by 2 bases, 9 bases remained unmatched. This CDR3 contains 15 residues. As DNA, the CDR3 is TGTGCCAGCAGTCCAACAGGGGAAGGGAACTATGGCTACACCTTC. Translating gives CASSPTGEGNYGYTF. Combining the CDR3 with reference TRBV5-6 and TRBJ1-2 gives the whole variable domain DAGVTQSPTHLIKTRGQQVTLRCSPKSGHDTVSWYQQALGQGPQFIFQYYEEEERQRGNFPDRFSGHQFPNYSSELNVNALLLGDSALYLCASSPTGEGNYGYTFGSGTRLTVV.

The rearrangement uses TRBV5-5 and TRBJ2-7; 11 bases are a match to TRBD2. The germline gives CDR1 SGHKS, CDR2 YYEKEE (reference sequence). V shed 0 bases, J shed 3 bases, and the junction held 11 bases outside the gene matches. CDR3 size: 18 residues. CDR3 residues: CASSLGWLAGGQIYEQYF. The CDR3 DNA follows: TGTGCCAGCAGCTTGGGATGGCTAGCGGGAGGTCAAATCTACGAGCAGTACTTC.

This rearrangement joins TRBV11-2 to TRBJ1-2; 7 bases map to TRBD1. This CDR3 is 13 amino acids long. V lost 5 bases, J lost 6 bases, and 6 bases stayed unmatched. Germline V gives CDR1 SGHAT, CDR2 FQNNGV. The CDR3 spells CASSGRQGDGYTF. For the CDR3, the DNA is TGTGCCAGCAGCGGAAGACAGGGCGATGGCTACACCTTC.

This clone was found once. This chain joins TRBV5-1 and TRBJ2-3; 8 positions match TRBD1. The CDR3 runs 16 residues. Germline values: CDR1 SGHRS, CDR2 YFSETQ. J gave up 5 bases and V 0 bases, and 8 bases lay outside the gene matches. The CDR3 DNA reads TGCGCCAGCAGCTTGGTCGGAACAGGGGGTGTAGATACGCAGTATTTT. It translates to CASSLVGTGGVDTQYF.

The CDR3 protein is CASSLAPTGAEDTQYF. In DNA, the CDR3 is TGCGCCAGCAGCTTGGCCCCGACAGGGGCGGAAGATACGCAGTATTTT. The chain links TRBV5-1 to TRBJ2-3; 8 bases align to TRBD1. J gave up 5 bases and V 0 bases, and 8 bases lay outside the gene matches. Germline V lookup: CDR1 SGHRS, CDR2 YFSETQ. CDR3 length: 16 residues.

This clone was observed once. Other DNA variants within this sample encode the same CDR3. This sequence joins TRBV6-5 and TRBJ1-3, with a possible D match to TRBD1 (5 bases). The V and J ends lost 7 bases and 3 bases respectively, with 16 bases between them. Germline V gene lookup returns CDR1 MNHEY and CDR2 SVGAGI. The CDR3 totals 15 residues. The CDR3 sequence: CASTLDTSFGNTIYF. DNA for the CDR3: TGTGCCAGCACGTTGGACACGTCTTTTGGAAACACCATATATTTT.

V is TRBV6-4 and J is TRBJ2-3; the D gene is possibly TRBD1 (6 bases). The germline CDR1 and CDR2 sequences are MRHNA and SNTAGT. The CDR3 has 14 amino acids. V was pared by 5 bases and J by 5 bases, with 14 bases between. CDR3 coding DNA: TGTGCCAGCAGTTTGGGACACGAGGGAGATACGCAGTATTTT. Its translation: CASSLGHEGDTQYF.

This chain connects TRBV9 to TRBJ2-2; D is unclear. This CDR3 comprises 14 residues. V lost 2 bases to trimming and J lost 1 base, with 6 bases between them. Germline CDR1 reads SGDLS; CDR2 reads YYNGEE. The CDR3 loop reads CASSVRENTGELFF. The CDR3 DNA reads TGTGCCAGCAGCGTGAGAGAGAACACCGGGGAGCTGTTTTTT. Drawing the rest from reference TRBV9 and TRBJ2-2, the complete variable domain is DSGVTQTPKHLITATGQRVTLRCSPRSGDLSVYWYQQSLDQGLQFLIQYYNGEERAKGNILERFSAQQFPDLHSELNLSSLELGDSALYFCASSVRENTGELFFGEGSRLTVL.

The chain combines TRBV4-2 with TRBJ2-3; no clear D gene. Trimming took off 0 bases at V and 0 bases at J, with 7 bases between the two ends. This CDR3 spans 15 amino acids. From germline, CDR1 is LGHNA and CDR2 YNFKEQ. CDR3 nucleotides: TGTGCCAGCAGCCAAGATCGTCTAAGCACAGATACGCAGTATTTT. It codes for CASSQDRLSTDTQYF.

This clone came up once. This sample also contains other DNA sequences that code for the same CDR3. The chain links TRBV7-9 to TRBJ2-1; TRBD2 matches at 7 bases. The germline gives CDR1 SEHNR, CDR2 FQNEAQ (reference sequence). The CDR3 extends over 14 amino acids. V was clipped by 1 base and J by 6 bases; unmatched bases: 3. The CDR3 spells CASSLGTSPNEQFF. For the CDR3, the DNA is TGTGCCAGCAGCTTAGGGACTAGTCCCAATGAGCAGTTCTTC. Filled out from reference TRBV7-9 and TRBJ2-1, the complete variable domain reads DTGVSQNPRHKITKRGQNVTFRCDPISEHNRLYWYRQTLGQGPEFLTYFQNEAQLEKSRLLSDRFSAERPKGSFSTLEIQRTEQGDSAMYLCASSLGTSPNEQFFGPGTRLTVL.

The chain recombines TRBV6-6 with TRBJ1-5; D gene uncertain. Germline V gene data show CDR1 as MNHNY and CDR2 as SVGAGI (reference sequence). The CDR3 sequence is 11 residues long. Trimming left V 8 bases short and J 4 bases short, with 6 bases between. The DNA of the CDR3 is TGTGCCAGCGGCCTTAATCAGCCCCAGCATTTT. Residues: CASGLNQPQHF.

The chain recombines TRBV5-4 with TRBJ1-1, with TRBD1 matching over 9 bases. Trimming at V came to 1 base and at J to 4 bases, leaving 8 bases not matched to a gene. Germline-derived CDR1 and CDR2 are SGHNT and YYREEE (reference sequence). The CDR3 extends over 16 amino acids. CDR3 protein: CASSLSPGQGFTEAFF. In DNA form, the CDR3 reads TGTGCCAGCAGCTTGTCGCCGGGACAGGGATTCACTGAAGCTTTCTTT.

The J gene is TRBJ1-5, the V gene TRBV18; D is uncertain. The CDR3 totals 14 residues. The ends were cut back, 2 bases at V and 1 base at J, with 6 bases in the middle. Germline assignment: CDR1 KGHSH and CDR2 LQKENI. CDR3 residues: CASSPGGSNQPQHF. Here the CDR3 DNA reads TGTGCCAGCTCACCAGGCGGGAGCAATCAGCCCCAGCATTTT.

This clone was counted between two and nine times. The genes are TRBV6-1 and TRBJ2-1; no reliable D call. Germline values: CDR1 MNHNS, CDR2 SASEGT. V lost 0 bases, J lost 7 bases, and 7 bases lay in between. The length of the CDR3 is 13 residues. The CDR3 sequence: CASSEALWNEQFF. The CDR3 DNA reads TGTGCCAGCAGTGAAGCTCTTTGGAATGAGCAGTTCTTC.

The V gene is TRBV2, the J gene TRBJ1-1; D unresolved. CDR1 is SNHLY and CDR2 is FYNNEI in the germline V gene. The CDR3 has 13 amino acids. V lost 6 bases and J 1 base, leaving 9 bases between the germline ends. The CDR3 DNA follows: TGTGCCAGCAGGAGGACGGAGAACACTGAAGCTTTCTTT. Translation gives CASRRTENTEAFF.

The V call is TRBV29-1, the J call TRBJ1-2, with 8 bases fitting TRBD1. The CDR3 covers 14 residues. CDR1 SQVTM and CDR2 ANQGSEA come from the germline V gene. V gave up 6 bases and J gave up 4 bases; unmatched junction bases: 10. The CDR3 DNA reads TGCAGCGTCGTTGGACAGGGTGGTACCTATGGCTACACCTTC. Translating gives CSVVGQGGTYGYTF.

The chain has TRBV5-1 and TRBJ1-2; D is uncertain. The CDR3 sequence is 15 residues long. CDR1 is SGHRS and CDR2 is YFSETQ in the germline V gene. V lost 5 bases and J lost 4, with 18 bases in between. CDR3 in DNA: TGCGCCAGCAGATTTGAGGCACATTCAAGCTATGGCTACACCTTC. Translated, it gives CASRFEAHSSYGYTF.

The chain joins TRBV11-3 to TRBJ2-2, with 7 bases that match TRBD1. With 5 bases clipped from V and 4 bases from J, the junction kept 7 bases outside the gene matches. Germline CDR1 and CDR2: SGHNT and YENEEA. The CDR3 totals 15 residues. CDR3 loop: CASSLMTGSTGELFF. For the CDR3, the DNA is TGTGCCAGCAGCCTAATGACAGGGAGCACCGGGGAGCTGTTTTTT.

This chain uses TRBV18 with TRBJ2-3; 9 bases agree with TRBD2. Germline CDR1 and CDR2: KGHSH and LQKENI. Losses at the gene ends were 2 bases for V and 2 bases for J; bases not matched to a gene: 5. The CDR3 loop spans 16 amino acids. CDR3: CASSPRAGGTTDTQYF. The CDR3 coding sequence is TGTGCCAGCTCACCAAGAGCGGGAGGAACCACAGATACGCAGTATTTT.

The chain employs TRBV21-1 and TRBJ2-7; the table calls TRBD1, which could not be checked here. TRBV21-1 is classified as a pseudogene. The CDR3 length is 17 residues. The CDR3 nucleotides are TGTGCCAGCAGTAATACTAATATTGACAGGCGCACCTACGAGCAGTACTTC. This gives the protein CASSNTNIDRRTYEQYF.

The V gene is TRBV10-2, the J gene TRBJ2-1; unclear D gene. The CDR3 is 12 amino acids. Looked up from germline, CDR1 is WSHSY and CDR2 is SAAADI. V shed 2 bases and J shed 10 bases, with 9 bases lying between them. CDR3 in amino acids: CASSEIGYEQFF. In DNA form, the CDR3 reads TGCGCCAGCAGTGAGATCGGATACGAGCAGTTCTTC.

The sample holds many counts of this clone. Other DNA sequences in the same sample also yield this CDR3. This chain links TRBV2 with TRBJ1-4; D might be TRBD1 (6 bases). The CDR3 is 14 residues long. The germline gives CDR1 SNHLY, CDR2 FYNNEI. V lost 3 bases and J 1 base, leaving 6 bases between the germline ends. CDR3 nucleotide sequence: TGTGCCAGCAGTGACAGGGGAACTAATGAAAAACTGTTTTTT. Its translation: CASSDRGTNEKLFF. The whole variable domain, filled in from reference TRBV2 and TRBJ1-4, reads EPEVTQTPSHQVTQMGQEVILRCVPISNHLYFYWYRQILGQKVEFLVSFYNNEISEKSEIFDDQFSVERPDGSNFTLKIRSTKLEDSAMYFCASSDRGTNEKLFFGSGTQLSVL.

This clone was seen more than once but under ten times. In nucleotides, the CDR3 is TGTGCCAGCAGCTTATCAGCAGGGGCCCGCGAGCAGTACTTC. It encodes CASSLSAGAREQYF. The genes are TRBV7-2 and TRBJ2-7; D may be TRBD1 (6 bases). The germline V gene has CDR1 SGHTA and CDR2 FQGNSA. CDR3 length: 14 amino acids. V was shortened by 2 bases and J by 6 bases, with 14 bases between the two germline ends.

The chain is built from TRBV5-1 and TRBJ2-2; D assignment may be TRBD1 or TRBD2 (6 bases each). Germline CDR1 SGHRS, CDR2 YFSETQ. This CDR3 has 14 amino acids. V dropped 7 bases and J dropped 3 bases, with 13 bases sitting between them. The CDR3: CASLEGGHTGELFF. For the CDR3, the DNA is TGCGCCAGCTTGGAGGGGGGACACACCGGGGAGCTGTTTTTT.